The source of this T cell receptor beta chain is a study of T cells in tuberculosis. In the study overall: Sequenced TCRs come from CD1B-GMM tetramer-binding T cells.

Deletions cut 2 bases from V and 5 bases from J, with 9 bases between. This CDR3 is 14 amino acids long. Per the germline V gene, CDR1 is MNHEY and CDR2 is SMNVEV (reference sequence). Latent tuberculosis screening used tuberculin skin test and IGRA at entry. Sequencing was performed with immunoSEQ multiplex PCR; in TCRdb, only in-frame clones are kept and a portion is missing. In the table there are more than 30,000 clones, 90% to 95% of which are singletons. Sequencing was carried out using PBMCs. The chain employs TRBV27 and TRBJ2-2; D is perhaps TRBD2 (6 bases). The sequence was collected from a donor between 10 and 29 years old with latent tuberculosis or without tuberculosis infection. Some clones in this sample may be carry-over from other donors' samples. The CDR3 DNA reads as TGTGCCAGCAGTTTACGGGGGTGGACCGGGGAGCTGTTTTTT. Amino acids: CASSLRGWTGELFF.